This TCR beta chain is drawn from a study of PD-1 blockade in classical Hodgkin lymphoma. Clones were read by immunoSEQ multiplex PCR, and TCRdb kept only the in-frame ones, dropping some. The data contain 80,000 to 100,000 clones, roughly 81% of them seen just once; the ten biggest clones take up about 16%. From germline, CDR1 is SGHTA and CDR2 FQGNSA. The V end was cut by 5 bases, the J end by 5 bases, with 15 bases between. The CDR3 runs 14 residues. All the patients suffered relapse after autologous stem cell transplantation, and brentuximab vedotin exposure differed. The receptor was isolated from a human donor with classical Hodgkin lymphoma. The chain couples TRBV7-2 to TRBJ2-5; a possible D gene is TRBD2 (6 bases). Sequences were derived from peripheral blood mononuclear cells (PBMCs), sampled before the second cycle of nivolumab. As DNA, the CDR3 is TGTGCCAGCAGCGCCGATGCGGGGTACGAGACCCAGTACTTC. Amino acid sequence: CASSADAGYETQYF.